This TCR beta chain was sequenced during a study of blood T cells in healthy people across ages. The study's findings and limits: For the donors, CMV status was unknown and possibly confounded expanded clonotype changes. PBMCs were not sorted, which prevented a conclusive comparison of naive versus antigen-experienced cells. Roughly linear age-related decline in beta diversity appeared, significant by age around 42.

Primed by a sample-barcoded 5' primer and a J-beta primer mix, a second PCR proceeded for 7 to 11 cycles. TCRdb passed the 5' RACE reads through MiXCR, listing each CDR3 protein once. Among about 1.7 million distinct CDR3 sequences listed, 28% were seen once. This clonotype was seen a handful of times. Its specificity is unknown. Total RNA was isolated from each sample in quantities of at least 5 micrograms. Input material: blood. This clonotype originated in a woman aged 25 to 39 in good health.

CDR3 nucleotides: TGCGCCAGCAGCTTACGGGCCGACGGAGATACGCAGTATTTT. Translating it yields CASSLRADGDTQYF. The rearrangement joins TRBV5-1 to TRBJ2-3; D uncertain. V dropped 2 bases and J dropped 5 bases, with 12 bases sitting between them. Per the germline V gene, CDR1 is SGHRS and CDR2 is YFSETQ. This CDR3 region has 14 residues.